Listed below are T cell receptor beta chains from one sample, sequenced in a study of tumor-infiltrating lymphocytes in localized non-small cell lung cancer. Measured with immunoSEQ multiplex PCR; TCRdb has only the in-frame clones, and not every one. This table has around 2,500 clones, about 50% appearing once. Sequencing was performed on uninvolved lung tissue not adjacent to the tumor. These receptors all come from a human donor with non-small cell lung cancer. Some clones in this sample may be carry-over from other donors' samples. Each CDR3 is given with its conserved first and last residue. A D gene is named only where the DNA matches it firmly. Clone size is shown for a subset of rows, as once, few, many or a class of expanded clone.

cdr3_nt cdr3_aa clone_size d_call j_call v_call
TGTGCCAGCAGCCCAGACGGGACTAGCGGGAGTACCTACGAGCAGTACTTC CASSPDGTSGSTYEQYF . TRBD2 TRBJ2-7 TRBV4-2
TGTGCCAGCAGTGAAGGTTATAGTAGCAATCAGCCCCAGCATTTT CASSEGYSSNQPQHF few . TRBJ1-5 TRBV6-1
TGCGCCAGCAGCCCCCAGGGGGCGTACGGAACCGGGGAGCTGTTTTTT CASSPQGAYGTGELFF once TRBD1 TRBJ2-2 TRBV5-1
TGCAGTGCTACCACAGATACGCAGTATTTT CSATTDTQYF . . TRBJ2-3 TRBV20-1
TGTGCCTGGAGGGGGAAGGAGCAGTACTTC CAWRGKEQYF . . TRBJ2-7 TRBV30
TGCAGCGCCTGGGGGGCGGGAAGAGGCGAGCAGTACTTC CSAWGAGRGEQYF . . TRBJ2-7 TRBV29-1
TGCGCCAGCAGCCAAGAGGGAATGACCGGGGAGCTGTTTTTT CASSQEGMTGELFF . . TRBJ2-2 TRBV4-1
TGTGCCAGCAGTGAGGTTTCCAACCGAGAGCAGTACTTC CASSEVSNREQYF few . TRBJ2-7 TRBV6-1
TGTGCCAGCAGCTTAGTGTTTCAACCTAACACCGGGGAGCTGTTTTTT CASSLVFQPNTGELFF few . TRBJ2-2 TRBV7-2
TGTGCCAGCAGCGGGGATAACACCGGGGAGCTGTTTTTT CASSGDNTGELFF . . TRBJ2-2 TRBV2
TGTGCCAGTAGTATAGATAGGCGTGGCAGGGGCCCGACTGAAGCTTTCTTT CASSIDRRGRGPTEAFF . . TRBJ1-1 TRBV19
TGTGCCAGCAGCAAAGGGACCACTGGTTCACCCCTCCACTTT CASSKGTTGSPLHF few . TRBJ1-6 TRBV21-1
TGTGCCAGTAGTACACGGACTAGAGGGTACAATGAGCAGTTCTTC CASSTRTRGYNEQFF . TRBD2 TRBJ2-1 TRBV19
TGTGCCAGCAGCCAAACGGGACAGGGTATCGTCACCGGGGAGCTGTTTTTT CASSQTGQGIVTGELFF . TRBD1 TRBJ2-2 TRBV4-2
TGCGCCAGCAGCCAAGACGTTCCTGGGGCCAACGTCCTGACTTTC CASSQDVPGANVLTF . . TRBJ2-6 TRBV4-3
TGTGCCTGGGGGGGTCGGGGCAATCAGCCCCAGCATTTT CAWGGRGNQPQHF . . TRBJ1-5 TRBV30
TGCAGCGTTGAAGATGCTGGGGCAGGGAACACTGAAGCTTTCTTT CSVEDAGAGNTEAFF few . TRBJ1-1 TRBV29-1
TGTGCCAGCAGCGAAACCGGGACTCCGATGGGGGAGCAGTACTTC CASSETGTPMGEQYF few . TRBJ2-7 TRBV9
TGCAGCGTTGCTGGCCTAGTCGGAGATACGCAGTATTTT CSVAGLVGDTQYF . . TRBJ2-3 TRBV29-1
TGTGCCAGCAGCCCTATTGACTACGAGCAGTACTTC CASSPIDYEQYF . . TRBJ2-7 TRBV7-2
TGCGCCAGCAGCTTGGGGTCTGGGTGGTACGAGCAGTACTTC CASSLGSGWYEQYF . . TRBJ2-7 TRBV5-1
TGTGCCAGCAGCTTATCATTATATACGCAGTATTTT CASSLSLYTQYF . . TRBJ2-3 TRBV7-2
TGTGCCAGCAGTTACCAGGGTTATACGGCCTATGGCTACACCTTC CASSYQGYTAYGYTF medium-sized . TRBJ1-2 TRBV6-5
TGTGCCAGCAGCTTGAGAGGCCAGGAGGGACTTTATGGCTACACCTTC CASSLRGQEGLYGYTF . . TRBJ1-2 TRBV5-6
TGCAGTGCTAGAAATAGGCTAGAGGACACCTTC CSARNRLEDTF . . TRBJ1-2 TRBV20-1
TGTGCCAGCAGTACCGGACAAGCAACTAATGAAAAACTGTTTTTT CASSTGQATNEKLFF few . TRBJ1-4 TRBV6-6
TGTGCCTGGAAGTGGGGGACCTACGAGCAGTACTTC CAWKWGTYEQYF . . TRBJ2-7 TRBV30
TGCAGCGTTGAAGGGGGCAGGGACATGTCAGATACGCAGTATTTT CSVEGGRDMSDTQYF . . TRBJ2-3 TRBV29-1
TGTGCCAGCAGTCGAGCCAAAATGAACACTGAAGCTTTCTTT CASSRAKMNTEAFF . . TRBJ1-1 TRBV28
TGTGCCAGCAGTCCCTTCCAGGGGGCCGCTTTCTTT CASSPFQGAAFF . TRBD1 TRBJ1-1 TRBV6-5
TGTGCCAGCAGGGGGACAGGGGAGACCAACGAGCAGTACTTC CASRGTGETNEQYF . TRBD1 TRBJ2-7 TRBV28
TGTGCCAGCAGTGAATGGGGAGTCGACGGTGGCTATGGCTACACCTTC CASSEWGVDGGYGYTF few . TRBJ1-2 TRBV6-1
TGTGCCAGCAGTGATGGTTTGACAGGGAACACTGAAGCTTTCTTT CASSDGLTGNTEAFF . . TRBJ1-1 TRBV25-1
TGTGCCAGCAGCTTAGCCCCTAGCTCCACAGATACGCAGTATTTT CASSLAPSSTDTQYF . . TRBJ2-3 TRBV7-2
TGTGCCAGCAGCTTGGACGTAGGGGCCTTTGAAGCTTTCTTT CASSLDVGAFEAFF . . TRBJ1-1 TRBV7-2
TGCGCCAGCAGCTCCCCGGCAGGGGACTATGGCTACACCTTC CASSSPAGDYGYTF few . TRBJ1-2 TRBV5-1
TGTGCCAGCAGCCGGGACGGAAGAGAGACCCAGTACTTC CASSRDGRETQYF few . TRBJ2-5 TRBV2
TGTGCCTGGAGTGTATCCGGGACCGCGGAGACCCAGTACTTC CAWSVSGTAETQYF . . TRBJ2-5 TRBV30
TGTGCCAGCAGCCAAGATAGGAGTACCTACGAGCAGTACTTC CASSQDRSTYEQYF . . TRBJ2-7 TRBV4-2
TGTGCCAGCAGCCCTATCAGAGGGAGTAATCAGCCCCAGCATTTT CASSPIRGSNQPQHF . . TRBJ1-5 TRBV7-2
TGCAGCGTTGAGTTCTCTGGGGCCAACGTCCTGACTTTC CSVEFSGANVLTF . . TRBJ2-6 TRBV29-1
TGTGCCAGCAGTGCGGTAGCGGGGACACATGGGGAGACCCAGTACTTC CASSAVAGTHGETQYF . TRBD2 TRBJ2-5 TRBV5-4
TGTGCCAGCAGCTTGAACTCAGGGGGGCAAGAGACCCAGTACTTC CASSLNSGGQETQYF . . TRBJ2-5 TRBV5-6
TGTGCCAGCAGTAAGACAGGAATCAGCACAGATACGCAGTATTTT CASSKTGISTDTQYF . . TRBJ2-3 TRBV6-6
TGCAGCGCCAAAAGGCTAGCGGTTAGCACAGATACGCAGTATTTT CSAKRLAVSTDTQYF . TRBD2 TRBJ2-3 TRBV29-1
TGCAGCGTGAGAAACGCGAACACCGGGGAGCTGTTTTTT CSVRNANTGELFF few . TRBJ2-2 TRBV29-1